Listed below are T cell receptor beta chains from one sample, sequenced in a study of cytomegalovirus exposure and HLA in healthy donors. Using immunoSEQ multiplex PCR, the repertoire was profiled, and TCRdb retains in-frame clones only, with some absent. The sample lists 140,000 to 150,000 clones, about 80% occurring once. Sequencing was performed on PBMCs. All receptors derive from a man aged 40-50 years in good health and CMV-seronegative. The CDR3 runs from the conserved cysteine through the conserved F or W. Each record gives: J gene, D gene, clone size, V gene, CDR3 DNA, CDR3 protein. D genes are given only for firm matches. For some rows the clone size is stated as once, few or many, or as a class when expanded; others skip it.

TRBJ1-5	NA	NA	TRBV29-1	TGCAGCGTTGGGGAGGGCAATCAGCCCCAGCATTTT	CSVGEGNQPQHF
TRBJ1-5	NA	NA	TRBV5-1	TGCGCCAGCAGCTTAGGGGGGACTAGCTATAGCAATCAGCCCCAGCATTTT	CASSLGGTSYSNQPQHF
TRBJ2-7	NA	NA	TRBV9	TGTGCCAGCAGCGTAGGAGACAGCCTCTACGAGCAGTACTTC	CASSVGDSLYEQYF
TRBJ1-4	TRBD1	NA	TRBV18	TGTGCCAGCTCCCTCAAACAGGGGGAAAAACTGTTTTTT	CASSLKQGEKLFF
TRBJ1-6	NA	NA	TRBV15	TGTGCCACCAGCAGGGGAGACTCCTATAATTCCCCCCTCCACTTT	CATSRGDSYNSPLHF
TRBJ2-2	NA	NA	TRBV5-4	TGTGCCAGCAGCTTGGAGTCGGGACAGAACACCGGGGAGCTGTTTTTT	CASSLESGQNTGELFF
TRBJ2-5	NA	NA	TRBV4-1	TGCGCCAGCAGCCAAGATAGTGGGGGGAGAGCGACCCAGTACTTC	CASSQDSGGRATQYF
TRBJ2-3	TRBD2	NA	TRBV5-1	TGCGCCAGCAGCTTGCCGGGGGGAGCAGATACGCAGTATTTT	CASSLPGGADTQYF
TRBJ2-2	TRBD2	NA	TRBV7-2	TGTGCCAGCAGCTTAACTAGCGGGGGGGCCTACACCGGGGAGCTGTTTTTT	CASSLTSGGAYTGELFF
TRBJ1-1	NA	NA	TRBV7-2	TGTGCCAGCAGCTGGGGGGTTCGGGACACTGAAGCTTTCTTT	CASSWGVRDTEAFF
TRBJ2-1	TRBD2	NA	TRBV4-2	TGTGCCAGCAGCCAAGATCGGGGGAGACTAGCGGGGGGGAGCTCCTACAATGAGCAGTTCTTC	CASSQDRGRLAGGSSYNEQFF
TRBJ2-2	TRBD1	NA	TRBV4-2	TGTGCCAGCAGCCAAACACAGGGGGCCGACACCGGGGAGCTGTTTTTT	CASSQTQGADTGELFF
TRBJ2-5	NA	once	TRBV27	TGTGCCAGCAGCCCTCGGGTTTCAGGAGGGGAGACCCAGTACTTC	CASSPRVSGGETQYF
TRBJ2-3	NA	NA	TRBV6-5	TGTGCCAGCAGGCCCAGGGGTTCGGATACGCAGTATTTT	CASRPRGSDTQYF
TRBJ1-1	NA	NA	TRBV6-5	TGTGCCAGCCGGGTTCAGGGTAACACTGAAGCTTTCTTT	CASRVQGNTEAFF
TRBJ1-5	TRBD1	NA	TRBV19	TGTGCCAGTAGTATACCCATACAGGGGTTCAATCAGCCCCAGCATTTT	CASSIPIQGFNQPQHF
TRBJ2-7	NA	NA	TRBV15	TGTGCCACCAGCAGGACAGGCGGGCTCGAGCAGTACTTC	CATSRTGGLEQYF
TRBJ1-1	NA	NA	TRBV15	TGTGCCACCAGCAGTACCGTGAGGGTGAACACTGAAGCTTTCTTT	CATSSTVRVNTEAFF
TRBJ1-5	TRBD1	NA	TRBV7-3	TGTGCCAGCATTTTTTCAACCGGGACAGGGGAGCCCCAGCATTTT	CASIFSTGTGEPQHF
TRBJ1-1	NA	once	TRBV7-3	TGTGCCAGCAGCAACCAGGTTTTCACTGAAGCTTTCTTT	CASSNQVFTEAFF
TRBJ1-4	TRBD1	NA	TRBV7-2	TGTGCCAGCAGCCCCGTGGGACAGGGGGCTGAAAAACTGTTTTTT	CASSPVGQGAEKLFF
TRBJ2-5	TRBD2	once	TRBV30	TGTGCCTGGACCCCTAGCGGGTTCCAAGAGACCCAGTACTTC	CAWTPSGFQETQYF
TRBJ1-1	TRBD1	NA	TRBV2	TGTGCCAGCAGTGTAAGGGGGCAGGACACTGAAGCTTTCTTT	CASSVRGQDTEAFF
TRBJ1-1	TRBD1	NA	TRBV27	TGTGCCAGCAGTCGCCGACAGGGACCCATGAACACTGAAGCTTTCTTT	CASSRRQGPMNTEAFF
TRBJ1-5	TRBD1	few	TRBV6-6	TGTGCCAGCAGTCACGATGACAGGGGAGGGCAGCCCCAGCATTTT	CASSHDDRGGQPQHF
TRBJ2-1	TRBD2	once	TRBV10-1	TGCGCCAGCAGTGAGTCGGGTTCGTATGGCGGGGGGAGCTCCTACAATGAGCAGTTCTTC	CASSESGSYGGGSSYNEQFF
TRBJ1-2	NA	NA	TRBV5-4	TGTGCCAGCAGCTTGGCCGAGGGCGACTACACCTTC	CASSLAEGDYTF
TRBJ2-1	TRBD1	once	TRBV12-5	TGTGCTAGTGGTTACGGACAGGGTCTCAATGAGCAGTTCTTC	CASGYGQGLNEQFF
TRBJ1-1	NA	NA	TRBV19	TGTGCCAGTAGTCTAACAGGGTCCAACACTGAAGCTTTCTTT	CASSLTGSNTEAFF
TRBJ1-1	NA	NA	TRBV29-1	TGCAGCGTTGAGGAAAACCCCCTCCTGAGGACTGAAGCTTTCTTT	CSVEENPLLRTEAFF
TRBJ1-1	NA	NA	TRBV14	TGTGCCAGCAGCCGCGCTGCGGGAACGAACACTGAAGCTTTCTTT	CASSRAAGTNTEAFF
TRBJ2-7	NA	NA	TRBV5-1	TGCGCCAGCAGCTTGGAAGGGAGACGCCAGGACGAGCAGTACTTC	CASSLEGRRQDEQYF
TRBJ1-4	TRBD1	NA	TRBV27	TGTGCCAGCAGTTCCGAACCCCCGGGGACAGGGGCCATTTTTGCAACTAATGAAAAACTGTTTTTT	CASSSEPPGTGAIFATNEKLFF
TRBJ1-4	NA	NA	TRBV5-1	TGCGCCAGCAGCCAGAGCGGGGGCCCAACTAATGAAAAACTGTTTTTT	CASSQSGGPTNEKLFF
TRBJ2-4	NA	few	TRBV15	TGTGCCACCAGCAGAGGGGGACTCTCCAAAAACATTCAGTACTTC	CATSRGGLSKNIQYF
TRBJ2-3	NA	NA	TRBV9	TGTGCCAGCAGCGGGACTTCGGGATCTAGTACAGATACGCAGTATTTT	CASSGTSGSSTDTQYF